The 30 T cell receptor beta chains listed next were all sequenced from one sample in a study of shared clonotypes between healthy human individuals. Sequencing was performed with immunoSEQ multiplex PCR; in TCRdb, only in-frame clones are kept and a portion is missing. The repertoire has some 800,000 clones, nearly 95% of them found once; the top ten carry 24%. In the naive CD8 group, cells lacked CD45RO and were positively selected for CCR7, so terminally differentiated effector memory CD45RA+ cells were left out. Sequencing input: naive CD8+ T cells sorted from blood. The receptors were sampled from a man in his thirties or forties in good health.

CDR3 in DNA: TGTGCCAGCAGCCCGGGGGGGGACGGACGGAGAACTGAAGCTTTCTTT. It encodes CASSPGGDGRRTEAFF. V and J are TRBV5-4 and TRBJ1-1; tentatively, D is TRBD1 (5 bases). V was trimmed by 4 bases and J by 5 bases, leaving 21 bases between them. Germline V gene lookup returns CDR1 SGHNT and CDR2 YYREEE (reference sequence). There are 16 residues in the CDR3.

The chain is built from TRBV7-2 and TRBJ1-2; D ambiguous. V was trimmed by 4 bases and J by 7 bases, leaving 10 bases between them. The CDR3 sequence is 12 residues long. The germline gives CDR1 SGHTA, CDR2 FQGNSA. CDR3 sequence reads: CASSYLISGYTF. In nucleotides, the CDR3 is TGTGCCAGCAGCTACCTTATATCTGGCTACACCTTC.

V usage is TRBV30 and J usage is TRBJ2-3; D gene uncertain. V was cut by 2 bases and J by 5 bases, with 11 bases left in between. This CDR3 has 13 amino acids. From germline, CDR1 is GTSNPN and CDR2 SVGIG (reference sequence). CDR3 nucleotide sequence: TGTGCCTGGAGTTGGCTAGGCGTAGATACGCAGTATTTT. This sequence encodes CAWSWLGVDTQYF.

The CDR3 spells CASSYLAGEADTQYF. Written as DNA, the CDR3 is TGTGCCAGCAGTTATCTAGCGGGAGAAGCAGATACGCAGTATTTT. The gene calls are TRBV6-5 and TRBJ2-3; 10 nucleotides align to TRBD2. Germline V lookup: CDR1 MNHEY, CDR2 SVGAGI. J was trimmed by 4 bases and V by 3 bases; bases with no gene match: 4. The CDR3 length is 15 residues.

CDR3 DNA: TGTGCCAGCAGTCCAGGGGGGGAGGGCCGCAATGAGCAGTTCTTC. Translating it yields CASSPGGEGRNEQFF. The V call is TRBV27, the J call TRBJ2-1; D may be TRBD1 or TRBD2 (7 bases each). Germline V gene lookup returns CDR1 MNHEY and CDR2 SMNVEV (reference sequence). V lost 5 bases and J 6 bases, leaving 17 bases between the germline ends. CDR3 length equals 15 residues.

This chain joins TRBV10-3 and TRBJ2-1; 8 nucleotides agree with TRBD1. This CDR3 region has 16 residues. Germline CDR1 ENHRY, CDR2 SYGVKD. The J segment lost 4 bases and the V segment lost 5 bases, leaving 10 bases of the junction unmatched. CDR3 protein: CAISPQGDKLYNEQFF. CDR3 DNA: TGTGCCATCAGTCCACAGGGGGACAAGCTTTACAATGAGCAGTTCTTC.

Concerning this clone: The same CDR3 also results from other DNA sequences found in this sample. The chain joins TRBV27 to TRBJ2-7; 7 positions match TRBD2. V shed 5 bases and J 3 bases; nucleotides not matched to a gene: 7. CDR1 is MNHEY and CDR2 is SMNVEV in the germline V gene (reference sequence). The CDR3 runs 14 residues. The CDR3 DNA is TGTGCCAGCAGTCTTGGTGGGAGGGGCTACGAGCAGTACTTC. Residues: CASSLGGRGYEQYF.

This clone was counted ten times or more. The identical CDR3 is also encoded by other nucleotide sequences in the sample. The chain recombines TRBV7-9 with TRBJ2-1; D gene uncertain. V was shortened by 1 base and J by 8 bases, with 6 bases between the two germline ends. The CDR3 is made up of 12 amino acids. Germline CDR1 and CDR2: SEHNR and FQNEAQ (reference sequence). CDR3 protein: CASSLVVHEQFF. Here the CDR3 DNA reads TGTGCCAGCAGCTTAGTAGTTCATGAGCAGTTCTTC.

The gene calls are TRBV5-1 and TRBJ2-1, with TRBD1 identical over 9 bases. The CDR3 sequence is 17 residues long. Looked up from germline, CDR1 is SGHRS and CDR2 is YFSETQ. Trimming removed 2 bases from V and 5 bases from J; junction bases left unmatched: 11. The CDR3 region has the DNA TGCGCCAGCAGCTTATTTTCCGGACAGGGGCCGAACAATGAGCAGTTCTTC. Translation: CASSLFSGQGPNNEQFF.

This chain joins TRBV29-1 and TRBJ2-1; 9 bases are shared with TRBD1. The CDR3 extends over 13 amino acids. In germline, CDR1 is SQVTM, CDR2 ANQGSEA. J gave up 7 bases and V 7 bases, and 8 bases lay outside the gene matches. The CDR3 is CSGDRAVGNEQFF. The CDR3 DNA follows: TGCAGCGGGGACAGGGCGGTAGGGAATGAGCAGTTCTTC.

This sequence joins TRBV4-1 and TRBJ1-2, with TRBD1 identical over 8 bases. The CDR3 runs 15 residues. Germline assignment: CDR1 MGHRA and CDR2 YSYEKL. Trimming at V came to 1 base and at J to 4 bases, leaving 5 bases not matched to a gene. In DNA form, the CDR3 reads TGCGCCAGCAGCCAAGGGCAGGGGGCAAGCTATGGCTACACCTTC. It yields the protein CASSQGQGASYGYTF.

This clone was seen a few times. V gene TRBV5-6 combines with J gene TRBJ2-1; D unresolved. The CDR3 contains 13 residues. Trimming took off 9 bases at V and 0 bases at J, with 10 bases between the two ends. CDR1 is SGHDT and CDR2 is YYEEEE in the germline V gene. This CDR3 is CATREGSYNEQFF. CDR3 bases: TGTGCCACCCGAGAAGGCTCCTACAATGAGCAGTTCTTC. The entire variable domain, with the rest obtained from reference TRBV5-6 and TRBJ2-1, is as follows: DAGVTQSPTHLIKTRGQQVTLRCSPKSGHDTVSWYQQALGQGPQFIFQYYEEEERQRGNFPDRFSGHQFPNYSSELNVNALLLGDSALYLCATREGSYNEQFFGPGTRLTVL.

The J gene is TRBJ2-2, the V gene TRBV11-1; no clear D. CDR3 size: 16 residues. V was shortened by 0 bases and J by 0 bases, with 8 bases between the two germline ends. Germline CDR1 is SGHAT and CDR2 is FQDESV (reference sequence). CDR3 sequence reads: CASSLARRPNTGELFF. For the CDR3, the DNA is TGTGCCAGCAGCTTAGCGAGGCGGCCGAACACCGGGGAGCTGTTTTTT.

DNA for the CDR3: TGCGCCAGCAGCCAAGGAGTATACGGCTCTGGGGCCAACGTCCTGACTTTC. Translating it yields CASSQGVYGSGANVLTF. The rearrangement links TRBV4-1 to TRBJ2-6; D unresolved. V lost 1 base and J lost 0, with 10 bases in between. Germline loops: CDR1 MGHRA, CDR2 YSYEKL. This CDR3 region has 17 residues.

This chain connects TRBV28 to TRBJ2-7; 7 nucleotides line up with TRBD1. The CDR3 length is 15 residues. Germline V gene sequence: CDR1 MDHEN, CDR2 SYDVKM. Trimming took 5 bases from V and 4 from J; bases not matched to a gene: 11. The CDR3 region has the DNA TGTGCCAGCAGTCCCATTGAGGGGGCGCGGTACGAGCAGTACTTC. Amino acid sequence: CASSPIEGARYEQYF.

V usage is TRBV4-1 and J usage is TRBJ2-7; the D gene is possibly TRBD2 (6 bases). The CDR3 sequence is 15 residues long. V dropped 1 base and J dropped 0 bases, with 10 bases sitting between them. Germline V lookup: CDR1 MGHRA, CDR2 YSYEKL. The chain's CDR3 is CASSQGASASYEQYF. CDR3 nucleotide sequence: TGCGCCAGCAGCCAAGGGGCTAGCGCCTCCTACGAGCAGTACTTC.

The chain combines TRBV7-6 with TRBJ2-5; perhaps TRBD2 as D (6 bases). V was pared by 6 bases and J by 5 bases, with 19 bases between. Germline CDR1 is SGHVS and CDR2 is FNYEAQ. CDR3 length: 15 residues. As DNA, the CDR3 is TGTGCCAGCAGGACCGGTCCCGGGAGCCTGGAGACCCAGTACTTC. Its translation is CASRTGPGSLETQYF.

The V and J genes are TRBV27 and TRBJ2-5, with D perhaps TRBD1 (6 bases). V dropped 4 bases and J dropped 3 bases, with 15 bases sitting between them. The CDR3 consists of 15 residues. Germline V gene data show CDR1 as MNHEY and CDR2 as SMNVEV (reference sequence). The CDR3 is CASSSPLTGKETQYF. The CDR3 DNA sequence: TGTGCCAGCAGTTCTCCTCTTACAGGGAAAGAGACCCAGTACTTC.

V and J are TRBV27 and TRBJ1-5; the match to TRBD1 covers 7 bases. The junction had 13 bases not matched to a gene; V was cut back by 7 bases and J by 1 base. The germline gives CDR1 MNHEY, CDR2 SMNVEV (reference sequence). CDR3 length: 17 amino acids. CDR3: CASTSLSTGYSNQPQHF. The CDR3 bases are TGTGCCAGCACCTCCCTTTCGACAGGGTACAGCAATCAGCCCCAGCATTTT.

This clone has only one observation. The chain carries TRBV7-3 and TRBJ2-1, with D unresolved. Germline CDR1 reads SGHTA; CDR2 reads FQGTGA. The V end was cut by 5 bases, the J end by 8 bases, with 13 bases between. This CDR3 is 13 amino acids long. CDR3 sequence (DNA): TGTGCCAGCAGCCATACGACTGAGGATGAGCAGTTCTTC. Its protein is CASSHTTEDEQFF.

This chain connects TRBV7-9 to TRBJ2-7; TRBD1 matches 9 bases. The CDR3 loop spans 16 amino acids. CDR1 SEHNR and CDR2 FQNEAQ come from the germline V gene (reference sequence). The V segment lost 1 base and the J segment 6 bases; nucleotides outside the gene matches: 10. The chain's CDR3 is CASSLGPGQGVGEQYF. CDR3 bases: TGTGCCAGCAGCTTAGGACCGGGACAGGGAGTTGGCGAGCAGTACTTC.

J is TRBJ1-1 and V is TRBV20-1; the D is unclear. V was shortened by 3 bases and J by 7 bases, with 9 bases between the two germline ends. The CDR3 is made up of 11 amino acids. From germline, CDR1 is DFQATT and CDR2 SNEGSKA (reference sequence). The CDR3 DNA is TGCAGTGCTAGTCGGTATGGTGAAGCTTTCTTT. Its translation is CSASRYGEAFF.

This CDR3 reads CASSHHRGAGNTIYF. The CDR3 bases are TGCGCCAGCAGCCATCACCGCGGGGCCGGAAACACCATATATTTT. V is TRBV4-3 and J is TRBJ1-3, with D tentatively TRBD1 (5 bases). The CDR3 is 15 residues long. Germline CDR1 is LGHNA and CDR2 is YSLEER. The ends were cut back, 3 bases at V and 4 bases at J, with 13 bases in the middle.

The sample holds one count of this clone. The chain links TRBV9 to TRBJ2-7; 11 nucleotides align to TRBD2. The V and J ends lost 4 bases and 2 bases, in that order; junction bases with no gene match: 5. The CDR3 spans 15 residues. Germline-derived CDR1 and CDR2 are SGDLS and YYNGEE. The CDR3 nucleotides read TGTGCCAGCAGCCCCGGACTAGCGGGTACCTACGAGCAGTACTTC. This translates into CASSPGLAGTYEQYF.

The chain employs TRBV7-9 and TRBJ1-2; D is perhaps TRBD1 (6 bases). The CDR3 extends over 13 amino acids. Germline CDR1 SEHNR, CDR2 FQNEAQ (reference sequence). The V end was cut by 5 bases, the J end by 4 bases, with 11 bases between. CDR3 sequence: CASSRGGFYGYTF. The CDR3 DNA reads TGTGCCAGCAGCAGAGGGGGGTTCTATGGCTACACCTTC.

The chain joins TRBV30 to TRBJ2-7; 9 bases are a match to TRBD1. The CDR3 covers 13 residues. From germline, CDR1 is GTSNPN and CDR2 SVGIG (reference sequence). The J segment lost 3 bases and the V segment lost 5 bases, leaving 5 bases of the junction unmatched. In DNA form, the CDR3 reads TGTGCCTGGGGGGGGACAGGGTTCTACGAGCAGTACTTC. Translation gives CAWGGTGFYEQYF.

This chain connects TRBV28 to TRBJ2-1; D is unresolved. Per germline, CDR1 MDHEN and CDR2 SYDVKM. The CDR3 contains 14 residues. Trimming cost V 1 base and J 8 bases, with 12 bases left between them. The DNA for the CDR3 is TGTGCCAGCAGTTTATCCAGAGGTGGCGATGAGCAGTTCTTC. Encoded protein: CASSLSRGGDEQFF. Combining the CDR3 with reference TRBV28 and TRBJ2-1 gives the whole variable domain DVKVTQSSRYLVKRTGEKVFLECVQDMDHENMFWYRQDPGLGLRLIYFSYDVKMKEKGDIPEGYSVSREKKERFSLILESASTNQTSMYLCASSLSRGGDEQFFGPGTRLTVL.

The CDR3 coding sequence is TGTGCCAGCAGCTTTGCCCTAGCGGGAGATAGAGCAGATACGCAGTATTTT. Amino acid sequence: CASSFALAGDRADTQYF. The chain uses TRBV7-8 and TRBJ2-3; 10 nucleotides agree with TRBD2. Per germline, CDR1 SGHVS and CDR2 FQNEAQ. V lost 3 bases, J lost 4 bases, and 10 bases stayed unmatched. This CDR3 has 17 amino acids.

The rearrangement uses TRBV14 and TRBJ2-3; 7 positions agree with TRBD2. The CDR3 has 15 residues. The trim removed 2 bases at V and 6 bases at J, leaving 8 bases unmatched. Per germline, CDR1 SGHDN and CDR2 FVKESK. This CDR3 is CASSQSPSGMDTQYF. CDR3 bases: TGTGCCAGCAGCCAATCTCCAAGCGGGATGGATACGCAGTATTTT.

The V gene is TRBV10-3, the J gene TRBJ1-1; D might be TRBD1 (6 bases). Between the trimmed V and J ends, which lost 10 bases and 0 bases, there was a span of 18 bases. The CDR3 length is 15 residues. Germline CDR1 reads ENHRY; CDR2 reads SYGVKD. Written as DNA, the CDR3 is TGTGCCACCGCTAACAGGGAGGGGGTGAACACTGAAGCTTTCTTT. Protein: CATANREGVNTEAFF.